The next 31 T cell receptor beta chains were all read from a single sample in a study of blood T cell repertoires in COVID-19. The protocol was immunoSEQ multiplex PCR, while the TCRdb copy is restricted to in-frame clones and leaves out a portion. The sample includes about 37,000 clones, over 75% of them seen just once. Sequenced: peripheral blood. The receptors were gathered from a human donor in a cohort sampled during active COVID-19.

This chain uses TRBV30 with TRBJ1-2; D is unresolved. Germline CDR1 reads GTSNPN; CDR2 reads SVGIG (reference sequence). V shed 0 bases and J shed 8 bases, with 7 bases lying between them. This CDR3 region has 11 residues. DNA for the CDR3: TGTGCCTGGAGTGTACGGGTGGGCTACACCTTC. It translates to CAWSVRVGYTF.

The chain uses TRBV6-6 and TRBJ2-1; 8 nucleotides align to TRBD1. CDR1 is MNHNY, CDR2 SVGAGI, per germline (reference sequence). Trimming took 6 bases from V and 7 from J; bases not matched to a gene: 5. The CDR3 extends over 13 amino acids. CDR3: CASRQGGGNEQFF. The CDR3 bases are TGTGCCAGCAGACAGGGGGGCGGGAATGAGCAGTTCTTC.

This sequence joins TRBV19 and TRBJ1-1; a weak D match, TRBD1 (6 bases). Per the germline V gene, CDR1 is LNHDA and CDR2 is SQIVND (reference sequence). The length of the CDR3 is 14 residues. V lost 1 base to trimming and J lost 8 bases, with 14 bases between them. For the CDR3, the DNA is TGTGCCAGTAGTATAGTCAGGACAGCCCCCGAAGCTTTCTTT. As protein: CASSIVRTAPEAFF.

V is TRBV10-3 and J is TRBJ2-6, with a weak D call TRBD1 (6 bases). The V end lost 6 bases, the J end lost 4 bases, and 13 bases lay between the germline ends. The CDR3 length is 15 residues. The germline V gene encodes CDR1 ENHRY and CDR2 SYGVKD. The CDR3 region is CAISQQGSGANVLTF. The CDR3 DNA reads TGTGCCATCAGCCAACAGGGTTCGGGGGCCAACGTCCTGACTTTC.

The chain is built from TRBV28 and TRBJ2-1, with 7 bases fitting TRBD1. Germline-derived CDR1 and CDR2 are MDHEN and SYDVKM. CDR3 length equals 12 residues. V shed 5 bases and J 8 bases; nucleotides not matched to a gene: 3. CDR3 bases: TGTGCCAGCAGTCCCCAGGGGGATGAGCAGTTCTTC. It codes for CASSPQGDEQFF.

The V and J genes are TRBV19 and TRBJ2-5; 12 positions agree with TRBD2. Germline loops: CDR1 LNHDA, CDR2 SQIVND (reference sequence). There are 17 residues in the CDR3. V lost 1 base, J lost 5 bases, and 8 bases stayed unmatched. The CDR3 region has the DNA TGTGCCAGTAGTATAGGGCTAGCGGGGGGGCCCGGGGAGACCCAGTACTTC. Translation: CASSIGLAGGPGETQYF.

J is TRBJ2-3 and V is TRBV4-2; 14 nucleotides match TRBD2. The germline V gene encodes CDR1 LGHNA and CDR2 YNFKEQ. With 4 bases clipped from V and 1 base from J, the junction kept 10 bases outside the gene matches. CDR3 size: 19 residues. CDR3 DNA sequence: TGTGCCAGCAGCCTCGGGGCGCGACTAGCGGGAGGGGGCACAGATACGCAGTATTTT. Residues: CASSLGARLAGGGTDTQYF.

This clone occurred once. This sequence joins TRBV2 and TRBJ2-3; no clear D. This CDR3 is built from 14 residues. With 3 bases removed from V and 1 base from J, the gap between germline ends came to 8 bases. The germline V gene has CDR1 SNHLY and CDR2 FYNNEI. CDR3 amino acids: CASSDVGRTDTQYF. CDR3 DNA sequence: TGTGCCAGCAGTGATGTTGGCCGCACAGATACGCAGTATTTT.

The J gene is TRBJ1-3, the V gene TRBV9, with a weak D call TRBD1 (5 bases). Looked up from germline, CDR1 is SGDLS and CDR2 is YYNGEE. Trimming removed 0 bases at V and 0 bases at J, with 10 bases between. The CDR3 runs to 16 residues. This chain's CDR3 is CASSVGWGNSGNTIYF. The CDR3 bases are TGTGCCAGCAGCGTAGGGTGGGGCAACTCTGGAAACACCATATATTTT.

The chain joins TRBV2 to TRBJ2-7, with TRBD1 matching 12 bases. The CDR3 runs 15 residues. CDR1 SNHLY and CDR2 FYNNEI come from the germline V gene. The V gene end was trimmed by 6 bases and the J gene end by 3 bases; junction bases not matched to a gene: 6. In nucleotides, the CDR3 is TGTGCCAGCAGCCCGGGACAGGGGGCTTTCTACGAGCAGTACTTC. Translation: CASSPGQGAFYEQYF.

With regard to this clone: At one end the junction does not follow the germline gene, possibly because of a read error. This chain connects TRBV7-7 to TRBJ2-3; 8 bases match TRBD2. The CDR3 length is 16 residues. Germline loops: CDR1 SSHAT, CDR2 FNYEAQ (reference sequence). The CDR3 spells CASSPGTSGGGYTQYF. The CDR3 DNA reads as TGTGCTAGCAGCCCCGGGACCAGCGGGGGCGGGTATACGCAGTATTTT.

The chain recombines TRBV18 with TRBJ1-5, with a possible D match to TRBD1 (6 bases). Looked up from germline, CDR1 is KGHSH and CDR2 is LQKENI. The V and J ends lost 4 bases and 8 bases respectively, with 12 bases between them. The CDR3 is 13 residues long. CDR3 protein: CASSQDSMKPQHF. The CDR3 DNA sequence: TGTGCCAGCTCACAGGACAGTATGAAGCCCCAGCATTTT.

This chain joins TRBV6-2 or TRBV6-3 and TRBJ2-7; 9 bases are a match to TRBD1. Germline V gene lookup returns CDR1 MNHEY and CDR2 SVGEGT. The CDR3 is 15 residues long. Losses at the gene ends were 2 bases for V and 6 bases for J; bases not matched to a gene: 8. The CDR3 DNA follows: TGTGCCAGCAGTTACCCTAGGACAGGGGTGGTCGAGCAGTACTTC. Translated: CASSYPRTGVVEQYF.

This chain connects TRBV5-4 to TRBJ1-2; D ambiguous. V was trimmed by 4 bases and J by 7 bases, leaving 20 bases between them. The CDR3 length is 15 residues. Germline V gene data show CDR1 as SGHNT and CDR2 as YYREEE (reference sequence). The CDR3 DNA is TGTGCCAGCAGCCGGAGGGTGGAAATTGCGGGTGGCTACACCTTC. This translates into CASSRRVEIAGGYTF.

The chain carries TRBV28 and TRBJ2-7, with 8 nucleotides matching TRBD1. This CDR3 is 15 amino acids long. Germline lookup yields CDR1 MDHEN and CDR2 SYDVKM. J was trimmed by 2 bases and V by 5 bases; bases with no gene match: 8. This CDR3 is CASSTRTGPPYEQYF. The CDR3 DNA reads TGTGCCAGCAGTACTAGGACAGGGCCTCCCTACGAGCAGTACTTC. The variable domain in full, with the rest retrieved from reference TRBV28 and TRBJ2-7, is DVKVTQSSRYLVKRTGEKVFLECVQDMDHENMFWYRQDPGLGLRLIYFSYDVKMKEKGDIPEGYSVSREKKERFSLILESASTNQTSMYLCASSTRTGPPYEQYFGPGTRLTVT.

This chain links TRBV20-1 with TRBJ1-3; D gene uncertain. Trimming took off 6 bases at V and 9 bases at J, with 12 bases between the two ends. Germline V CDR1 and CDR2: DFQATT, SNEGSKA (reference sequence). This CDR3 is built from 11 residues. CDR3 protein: CSAVTGGTIYF. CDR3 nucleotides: TGCAGTGCGGTCACCGGCGGCACCATATATTTT.

The CDR3 loop reads CASSPIYDTGELFF. The CDR3 DNA reads TGTGCCAGCAGCCCGATCTATGACACCGGGGAGCTGTTTTTT. This rearrangement joins TRBV5-5 to TRBJ2-2; D gene unclear. V lost 4 bases, J lost 3 bases, and 10 bases lay in between. The CDR3 extends over 14 amino acids. Germline CDR1 is SGHKS and CDR2 is YYEKEE (reference sequence).

CDR3 sequence: CASSPDLKYEQYF. The CDR3 DNA follows: TGTGCCAGCAGTCCCGACTTGAAATACGAGCAGTACTTC. The chain employs TRBV2 and TRBJ2-7; D is unclear. The CDR3 is 13 residues long. Trimming stripped 5 bases from V and 4 bases from J, with 12 bases between. The germline V gene encodes CDR1 SNHLY and CDR2 FYNNEI.

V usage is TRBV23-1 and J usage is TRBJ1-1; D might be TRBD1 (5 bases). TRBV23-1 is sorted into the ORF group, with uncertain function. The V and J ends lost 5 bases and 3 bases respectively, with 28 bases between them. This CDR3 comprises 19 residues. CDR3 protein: CASSLPDLGGTVGYTEAFF. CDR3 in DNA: TGCGCCAGCAGTTTGCCAGACCTGGGCGGGACGGTGGGTTACACTGAAGCTTTCTTT.

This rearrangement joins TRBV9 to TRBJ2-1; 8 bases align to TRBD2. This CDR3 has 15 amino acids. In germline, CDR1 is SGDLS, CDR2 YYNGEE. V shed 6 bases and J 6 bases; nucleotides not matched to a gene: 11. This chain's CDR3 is CASTRAGAPSNEQFF. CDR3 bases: TGTGCCAGCACCAGAGCGGGAGCCCCTTCCAATGAGCAGTTCTTC.

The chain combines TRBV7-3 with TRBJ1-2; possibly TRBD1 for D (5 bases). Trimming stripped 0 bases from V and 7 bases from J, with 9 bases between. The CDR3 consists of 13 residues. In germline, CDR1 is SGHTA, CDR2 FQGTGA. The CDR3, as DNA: TGTGCCAGCAGCTTAACCAGGGATCCTGGCTACACCTTC. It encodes CASSLTRDPGYTF.

The CDR3 DNA follows: TGCGCCAGCAGCCAAGAAATCGGGGTTCCCTATGGCTACACCTTC. Amino acid sequence: CASSQEIGVPYGYTF. The chain uses TRBV4-3 and TRBJ1-2, with unresolved D. The V gene's germline CDR1 is LGHNA and CDR2 YSLEER. V was shortened by 0 bases and J by 4 bases, with 12 bases between the two germline ends. This CDR3 region has 15 residues.

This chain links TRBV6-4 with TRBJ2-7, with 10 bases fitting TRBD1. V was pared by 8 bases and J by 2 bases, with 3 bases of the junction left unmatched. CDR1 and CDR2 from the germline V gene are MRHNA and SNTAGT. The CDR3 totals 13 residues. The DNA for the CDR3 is TGTGCCAGCGCCGGGACAGGGGCCTACGAGCAGTACTTC. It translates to CASAGTGAYEQYF.

The DNA of the CDR3 is TGTGCCAGCAGCGTAGGAGGGGGCGCCCCGTACGAGCAGTACTTC. Translating it yields CASSVGGGAPYEQYF. The rearrangement joins TRBV9 to TRBJ2-7, with TRBD1 matching over 7 bases. Germline V gene data show CDR1 as SGDLS and CDR2 as YYNGEE. The CDR3 is 15 residues long. J was trimmed by 4 bases and V by 0 bases; bases with no gene match: 7.

Here the CDR3 reads CAWNRGASTDTQYF. CDR3 in DNA: TGTGCCTGGAATAGGGGCGCTAGCACAGATACGCAGTATTTT. The V gene is TRBV30, the J gene TRBJ2-3, with D maybe TRBD1 (5 bases). This CDR3 has 14 residues. Trimming took off 4 bases at V and 0 bases at J, with 11 bases between the two ends. Germline lookup yields CDR1 GTSNPN and CDR2 SVGIG (reference sequence).

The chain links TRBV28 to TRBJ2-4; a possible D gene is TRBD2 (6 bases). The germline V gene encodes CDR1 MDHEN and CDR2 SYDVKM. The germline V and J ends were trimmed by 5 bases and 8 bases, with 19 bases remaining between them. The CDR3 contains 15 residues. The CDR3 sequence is CASSPGTHFKDIQYF. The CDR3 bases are TGTGCCAGCAGTCCCGGGACTCATTTCAAGGACATTCAGTACTTC.

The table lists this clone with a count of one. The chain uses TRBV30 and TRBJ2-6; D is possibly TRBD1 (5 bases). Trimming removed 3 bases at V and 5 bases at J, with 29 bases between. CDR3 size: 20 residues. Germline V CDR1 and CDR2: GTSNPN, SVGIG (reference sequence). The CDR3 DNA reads TGTGCCTGGAGCTGGGGCAGTAAAAGCCTGCCTGATTTGTGGGCCAACGTCCTGACTTTC. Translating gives CAWSWGSKSLPDLWANVLTF.

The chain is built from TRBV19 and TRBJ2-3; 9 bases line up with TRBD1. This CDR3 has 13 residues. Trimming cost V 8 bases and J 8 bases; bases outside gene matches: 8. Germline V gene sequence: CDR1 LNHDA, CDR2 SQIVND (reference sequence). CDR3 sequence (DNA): TGTGCCAGTGGGGGACAGGGTGAGGGTACGCAGTATTTT. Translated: CASGGQGEGTQYF.

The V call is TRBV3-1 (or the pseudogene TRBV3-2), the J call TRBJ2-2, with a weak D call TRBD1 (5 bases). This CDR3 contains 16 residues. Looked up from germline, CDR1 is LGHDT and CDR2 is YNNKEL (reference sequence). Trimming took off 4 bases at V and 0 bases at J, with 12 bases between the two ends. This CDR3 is CASSRLGRANTGELFF. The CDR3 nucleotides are TGTGCCAGCAGCCGACTCGGCAGGGCGAACACCGGGGAGCTGTTTTTT.

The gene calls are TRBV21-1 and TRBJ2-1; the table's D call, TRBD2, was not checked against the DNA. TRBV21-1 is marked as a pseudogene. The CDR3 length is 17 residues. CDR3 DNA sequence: TGTGCCAGCAGCAAAGTGCCTAGCGGGAGAGGAAAAAATGAGCAGTTCTTC. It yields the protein CASSKVPSGRGKNEQFF.

The CDR3 loop is CAWSPIGSTYEQYF. The CDR3 coding sequence is TGTGCCTGGAGCCCCATTGGCTCCACCTACGAGCAGTACTTC. The rearrangement uses TRBV30 and TRBJ2-7; D uncertain. CDR3 length equals 14 residues. V lost 3 bases and J 2 bases, leaving 14 bases between the germline ends. Germline loops: CDR1 GTSNPN, CDR2 SVGIG (reference sequence).